This note documents a single TCR beta chain sequence. Its antigen is still unknown. The repertoire was sequenced with immunoSEQ multiplex PCR; TCRdb's copy has only in-frame clones and lacks some. The table has hundreds of thousands of clones, 70% seen once. This sample was taken from a study of cytotoxic CD8 clonotypes in ibrutinib-treated CLL. Study-level results: Starting clonality was above that of age-matched healthy donors and tracked circulating CD8+ T-cell counts.

The CDR3 is made up of 14 amino acids. Germline-derived CDR1 and CDR2 are MNHEY and SMNVEV (reference sequence). With 6 bases removed from V and 5 bases from J, the gap between germline ends came to 16 bases. The chain carries TRBV27 and TRBJ2-5, with D uncertain. The TCR sequence derives from a human donor with chronic lymphocytic leukemia. The material sequenced was PBMCs, taken after 24 months of ibrutinib treatment. The DNA of the CDR3 is TGTGCCAGCAGGCCATCCCCGGGTGGGGAGACCCAGTACTTC. It translates to CASRPSPGGETQYF.